This TCR beta chain comes out of a study of human T cells and chemical hapten exposure. This CDR3 is built from 17 residues. Germline V gene lookup returns CDR1 SGDLS and CDR2 YYNGEE. Between the trimmed V and J ends, which lost 0 bases and 4 bases, there was a span of 17 bases. This sample's time point: patch test 3, about 24 weeks after DPC sensitization. Treatment defined: therapeutic diphenylcyclopropenone sensitization with weekly scalp DPC. This clonotype was counted only a few times. TCRdb processed the RACE reads anew with MiXCR; each CDR3 protein has one entry. The table has about 84,000 distinct CDR3 sequences, 11% seen once.

The TCR originated in a woman between 45 and 65 years old with alopecia areata. Some clones in this sample may be carry-over from other donors' samples. This sequence joins TRBV9 and TRBJ1-5, with D possibly TRBD1 on 6 matching bases. Here the sequenced sample was whole blood, taken in connection with sensitization to the hapten diphenylcyclopropenone (DPC). The CDR3 spells CASSVEGGQGKNQPQHF. CDR3 coding DNA: TGTGCCAGCAGCGTAGAGGGGGGACAAGGGAAAAATCAGCCCCAGCATTTT.